The 10 T cell receptor beta chains below all came from one sample that was sequenced in a study of cytomegalovirus exposure and HLA in healthy donors. Both 60 Vbeta primers and 13 Jbeta primers went into the PCR. The repertoire was sequenced with immunoSEQ multiplex PCR; TCRdb's copy has only in-frame clones and lacks some. The sample lists 200,000 or so clones, approximately 78% seen once, with 5.5% to 7.5% in the top ten. The sequenced sample was PBMCs. All receptors derive from a woman in her forties or fifties in good health and CMV-seropositive.

The gene calls are TRBV29-1 and TRBJ2-5, with 7 nucleotides matching TRBD1. The DNA end lines up better with TRBJ2-7; the J call may be wrong. Germline assignment: CDR1 SQVTM and CDR2 ANQGSEA. CDR3 length equals 14 residues. CDR3 sequence: CSAKTGWEPYEQYF. The CDR3 nucleotides are TGCAGCGCCAAGACAGGGTGGGAACCCTACGAGCAGTACTTC.

V is TRBV6-6 and J is TRBJ2-7, with a tentative D call TRBD1 (6 bases). The germline V gene has CDR1 MNHNY and CDR2 SVGAGI (reference sequence). V was pared by 1 base and J by 3 bases, with 16 bases between. This CDR3 comprises 16 residues. Here the CDR3 DNA reads TGTGCCAGCAGTTACTTCACAGGGTCTGTAAGCTACGAGCAGTACTTC. Protein sequence: CASSYFTGSVSYEQYF.

This chain connects TRBV4-2 to TRBJ2-3; D is perhaps TRBD2 (6 bases). The ends were cut back, 0 bases at V and 2 bases at J, with 12 bases in the middle. The CDR3 consists of 16 residues. In germline, CDR1 is LGHNA, CDR2 YNFKEQ. CDR3 nucleotides: TGTGCCAGCAGCCAAGAGGGGACTCGTTACACAGATACGCAGTATTTT. Encoded protein: CASSQEGTRYTDTQYF.

The chain recombines TRBV5-4 with TRBJ2-3; D unresolved. Trimming removed 1 base at V and 5 bases at J, with 2 bases between. This CDR3 has 11 residues. Germline loops: CDR1 SGHNT, CDR2 YYREEE (reference sequence). CDR3 coding DNA: TGTGCCAGCAGCTTGCAAGATACGCAGTATTTT. It codes for CASSLQDTQYF.

The chain combines TRBV14 with TRBJ2-3; D not certain. CDR1 is SGHDN, CDR2 FVKESK, per germline. The CDR3 runs to 15 residues. V gave up 0 bases and J gave up 6 bases, with 13 bases separating them. The CDR3 loop is CASSQERYSLDTQYF. In DNA, the CDR3 is TGTGCCAGCAGCCAAGAGAGGTACTCATTGGATACGCAGTATTTT. Based on the CDR3 plus reference TRBV14 and TRBJ2-3, the full variable domain is EAGVTQFPSHSVIEKGQTVTLRCDPISGHDNLYWYRRVMGKEIKFLLHFVKESKQDESGMPNNRFLAERTGGTYSTLKVQPAELEDSGVYFCASSQERYSLDTQYFGPGTRLTVL.

J is TRBJ2-1 and V is TRBV7-8; D perhaps matches TRBD2 (6 bases). V gave up 7 bases and J gave up 6 bases, with 22 bases separating them. Germline V CDR1 and CDR2: SGHVS, FQNEAQ. The CDR3 sequence is 16 residues long. The CDR3 DNA is TGTGCCAGCAACCTAGTGGAGGGTCAGGGTTCCAATGAGCAGTTCTTC. This encodes CASNLVEGQGSNEQFF.

The chain is built from TRBV5-1 and TRBJ2-1; 7 nucleotides agree with TRBD2. Per germline, CDR1 SGHRS and CDR2 YFSETQ. This CDR3 contains 15 residues. The trim removed 1 base at V and 2 bases at J, leaving 3 bases unmatched. The CDR3 nucleotides read TGCGCCAGCAGCTTGCGACTAGCAGCCTACAATGAGCAGTTCTTC. Translating gives CASSLRLAAYNEQFF.

Notes on this clone: The junction departs from the called germline gene at one end, perhaps through a read error. The chain has TRBV6-5 and TRBJ2-7; D remains unclear. This CDR3 is built from 14 residues. Germline V gene sequence: CDR1 MNHEY, CDR2 SVGAGI. DNA for the CDR3: TGTGCCAGCAGTTTGGAAGGAGCGCCCTACGGGCAGTACTTC. Encoded protein: CASSLEGAPYGQYF.

The chain combines TRBV10-3 with TRBJ2-7; D perhaps matches TRBD2 (6 bases). The CDR3 extends over 14 amino acids. The germline V gene has CDR1 ENHRY and CDR2 SYGVKD. CDR3 nucleotide sequence: TGTGCTGTATCAAGGGGCAGGGAGGTTGGCGAGCAGTACTTC. Residues: CAVSRGREVGEQYF.

This CDR3 reads CASSTGQFTGELFF. The CDR3 DNA is TGTGCCAGCTCGACGGGACAGTTCACCGGGGAGCTGTTTTTT. The chain carries TRBV18 and TRBJ2-2; TRBD1 matches at 7 bases. Per germline, CDR1 KGHSH and CDR2 LQKENI. This CDR3 has 14 amino acids. V was clipped by 6 bases and J by 4 bases; unmatched bases: 5.